This T cell receptor (beta chain) was sequenced for a study of shared clonotypes between healthy human individuals. Donors comprised only Caucasian adults living in Nashville, Tennessee. In its sample, this clone was seen once. The antigen remains unidentified. Clones were read by immunoSEQ multiplex PCR, and TCRdb kept only the in-frame ones, dropping some. This sample has 640,000 or so clones, with around 72% found just once. Overall study results and limits: Rarefaction showed that sequencing of sorted subsets was incomplete (despite large depth). With several donors compared, 4% to 5% of naive CD4 clonotypes were shared. Measured sharing among donors was expected to vary with sequencing depth.

The TCR comes from a woman aged 25 to 45 in good health. The sample consisted of memory CD4+ T cells sorted from blood. The subset: CD45RA-negative fraction.

The chain's CDR3 is CASSTTRYTIYF. The CDR3 bases are TGTGCCAGCAGCACGACCCGTTACACCATATATTTT. This chain links TRBV28 with TRBJ1-3; no definite D call. Deletions cut 6 bases from V and 8 bases from J, with 11 bases between. The germline V gene encodes CDR1 MDHEN and CDR2 SYDVKM. The CDR3 length is 12 residues.